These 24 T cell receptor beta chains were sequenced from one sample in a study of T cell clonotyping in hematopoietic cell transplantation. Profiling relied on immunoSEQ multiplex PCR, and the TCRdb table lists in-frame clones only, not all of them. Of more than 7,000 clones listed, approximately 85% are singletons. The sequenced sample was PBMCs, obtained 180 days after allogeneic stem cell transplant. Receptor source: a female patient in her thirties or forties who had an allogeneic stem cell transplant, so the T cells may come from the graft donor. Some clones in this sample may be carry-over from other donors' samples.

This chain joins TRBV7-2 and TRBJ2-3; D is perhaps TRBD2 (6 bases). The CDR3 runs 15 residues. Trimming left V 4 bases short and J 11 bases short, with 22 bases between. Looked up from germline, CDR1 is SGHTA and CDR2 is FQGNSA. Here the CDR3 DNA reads TGTGCCAGCAGCTCCGGGACTGCGACCGGCGGGAAGCAGTATTTT. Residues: CASSSGTATGGKQYF. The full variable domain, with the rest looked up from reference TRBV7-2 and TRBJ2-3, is GAGVSQSPSNKVTEKGKDVELRCDPISGHTALYWYRQSLGQGLEFLIYFQGNSAPDKSGLPSDRFSAERTGGSVSTLTIQRTQQEDSAVYLCASSSGTATGGKQYFGPGTRLTVL.

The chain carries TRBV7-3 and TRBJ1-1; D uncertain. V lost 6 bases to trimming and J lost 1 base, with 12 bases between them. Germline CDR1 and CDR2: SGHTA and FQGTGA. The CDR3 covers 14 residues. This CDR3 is CASSSRASNTEAFF. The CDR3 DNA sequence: TGTGCCAGCAGTTCTAGGGCCTCGAACACTGAAGCTTTCTTT.

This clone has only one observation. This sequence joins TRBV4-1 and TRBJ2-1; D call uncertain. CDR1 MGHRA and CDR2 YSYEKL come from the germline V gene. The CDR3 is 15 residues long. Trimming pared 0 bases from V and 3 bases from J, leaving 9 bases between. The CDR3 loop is CASSQDAPVYNEQFF. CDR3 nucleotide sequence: TGCGCCAGCAGCCAAGACGCGCCGGTCTACAATGAGCAGTTCTTC.

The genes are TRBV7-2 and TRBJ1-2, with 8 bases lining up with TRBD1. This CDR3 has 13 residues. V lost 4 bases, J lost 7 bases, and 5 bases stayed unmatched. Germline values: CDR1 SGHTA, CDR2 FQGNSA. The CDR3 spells CASSSQGGVGYTF. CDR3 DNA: TGTGCCAGCAGCTCACAGGGGGGGGTTGGCTACACCTTC.

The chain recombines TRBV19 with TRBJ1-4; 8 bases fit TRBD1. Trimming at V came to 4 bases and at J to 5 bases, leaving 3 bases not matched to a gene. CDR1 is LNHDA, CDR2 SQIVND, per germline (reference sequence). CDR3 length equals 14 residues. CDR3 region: CASSKRQGNEKLFF. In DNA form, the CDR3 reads TGTGCCAGTAGTAAGAGACAGGGGAATGAAAAACTGTTTTTT. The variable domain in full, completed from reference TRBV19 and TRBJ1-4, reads DGGITQSPKYLFRKEGQNVTLSCEQNLNHDAMYWYRQDPGQGLRLIYYSQIVNDFQKGDIAEGYSVSREKKESFPLTVTSAQKNPTAFYLCASSKRQGNEKLFFGSGTQLSVL.

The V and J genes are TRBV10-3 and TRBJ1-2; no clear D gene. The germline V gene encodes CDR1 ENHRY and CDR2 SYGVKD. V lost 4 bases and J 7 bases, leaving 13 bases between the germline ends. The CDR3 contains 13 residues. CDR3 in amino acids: CAISGHPGPGYTF. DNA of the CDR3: TGTGCCATCAGTGGACACCCCGGGCCTGGCTACACCTTC.

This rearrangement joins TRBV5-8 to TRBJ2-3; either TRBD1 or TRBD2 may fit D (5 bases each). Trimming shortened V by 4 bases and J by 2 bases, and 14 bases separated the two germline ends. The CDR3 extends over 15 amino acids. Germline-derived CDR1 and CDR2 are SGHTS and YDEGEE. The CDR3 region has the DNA TGTGCCAGCAGCGGTCCGGGACCATACACAGATACGCAGTATTTT. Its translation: CASSGPGPYTDTQYF.

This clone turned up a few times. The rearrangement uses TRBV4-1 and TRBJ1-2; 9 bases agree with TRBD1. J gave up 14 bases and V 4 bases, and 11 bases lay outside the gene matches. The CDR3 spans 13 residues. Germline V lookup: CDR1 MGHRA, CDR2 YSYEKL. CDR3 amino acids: CASSLSVDRGGTF. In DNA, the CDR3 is TGCGCCAGCAGCCTCAGTGTGGACAGGGGTGGGACCTTC.

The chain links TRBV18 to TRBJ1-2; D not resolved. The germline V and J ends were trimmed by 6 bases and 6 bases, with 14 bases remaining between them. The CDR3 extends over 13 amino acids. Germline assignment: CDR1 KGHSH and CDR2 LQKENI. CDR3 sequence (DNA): TGTGCCAGCTCCCAAGGAGTCAGAAATGGCTACACCTTC. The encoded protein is CASSQGVRNGYTF.

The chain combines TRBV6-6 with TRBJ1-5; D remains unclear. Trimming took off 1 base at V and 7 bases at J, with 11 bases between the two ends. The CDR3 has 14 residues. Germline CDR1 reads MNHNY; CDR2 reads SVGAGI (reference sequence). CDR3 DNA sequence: TGTGCCAGCAGTTACTGGACGGACGAGCAGCCCCAGCATTTT. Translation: CASSYWTDEQPQHF.

This chain's CDR3 is CASSINWGRIDNSPLHF. Written as DNA, the CDR3 is TGTGCCAGCAGTATAAATTGGGGTAGGATCGATAATTCACCCCTCCACTTT. The chain carries TRBV7-2 and TRBJ1-6; D gene unclear. This CDR3 spans 17 amino acids. V was shortened by 6 bases and J by 5 bases, with 20 bases between the two germline ends. Germline lookup yields CDR1 SGHTA and CDR2 FQGNSA.

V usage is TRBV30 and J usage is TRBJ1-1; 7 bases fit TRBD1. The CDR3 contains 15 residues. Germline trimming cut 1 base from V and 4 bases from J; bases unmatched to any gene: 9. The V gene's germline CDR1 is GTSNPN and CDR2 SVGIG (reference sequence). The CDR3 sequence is CAWSGPDRVFTEAFF. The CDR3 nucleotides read TGTGCCTGGAGTGGTCCTGACAGGGTTTTCACTGAAGCTTTCTTT. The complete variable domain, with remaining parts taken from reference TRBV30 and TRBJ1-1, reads SQTIHQWPATLVQPVGSPLSLECTVEGTSNPNLYWYRQAAGRGLQLLFYSVGIGQISSEVPQNLSASRPQDRQFILSSKKLLLSDSGFYLCAWSGPDRVFTEAFFGQGTRLTVV.

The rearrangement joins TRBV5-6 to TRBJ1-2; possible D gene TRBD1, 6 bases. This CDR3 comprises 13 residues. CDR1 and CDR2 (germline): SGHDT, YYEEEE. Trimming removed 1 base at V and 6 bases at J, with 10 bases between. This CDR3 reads CASSLRAGDGYTF. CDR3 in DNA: TGTGCCAGCAGCTTGAGGGCAGGGGATGGCTACACCTTC.

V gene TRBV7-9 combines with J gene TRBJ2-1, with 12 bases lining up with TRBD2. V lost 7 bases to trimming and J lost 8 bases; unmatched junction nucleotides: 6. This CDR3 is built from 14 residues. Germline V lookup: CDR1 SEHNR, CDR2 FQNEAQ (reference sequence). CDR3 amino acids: CASTIGLAGHEQFF. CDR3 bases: TGTGCCAGCACGATCGGACTAGCGGGGCATGAGCAGTTCTTC.

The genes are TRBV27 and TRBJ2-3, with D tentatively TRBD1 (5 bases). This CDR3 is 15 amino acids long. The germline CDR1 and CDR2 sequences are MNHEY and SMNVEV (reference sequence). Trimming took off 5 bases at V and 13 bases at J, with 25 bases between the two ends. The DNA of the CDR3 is TGTGCCAGCAGTCCAAGGGGCAGTGGACCTGGAAGGGAGTATTTT. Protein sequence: CASSPRGSGPGREYF.

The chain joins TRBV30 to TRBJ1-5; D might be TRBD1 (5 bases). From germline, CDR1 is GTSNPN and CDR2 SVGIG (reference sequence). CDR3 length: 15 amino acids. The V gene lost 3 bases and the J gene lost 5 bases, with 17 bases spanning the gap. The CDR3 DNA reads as TGTGCCTGGAGCCAAAAGGGGTGGGGTTATCAGCCCCAGCATTTT. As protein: CAWSQKGWGYQPQHF.

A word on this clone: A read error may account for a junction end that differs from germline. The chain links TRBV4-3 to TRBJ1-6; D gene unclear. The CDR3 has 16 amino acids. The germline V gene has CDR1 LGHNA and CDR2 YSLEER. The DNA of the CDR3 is TGCGCCAGCAGCCAAGTGTGGATTGAATATATTTCACCCCTCCACTTT. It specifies CASSQVWIEYISPLHF.

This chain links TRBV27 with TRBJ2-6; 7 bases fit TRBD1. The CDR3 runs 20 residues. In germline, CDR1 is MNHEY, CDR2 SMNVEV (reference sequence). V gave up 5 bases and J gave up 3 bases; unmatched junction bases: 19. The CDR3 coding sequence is TGTGCCAGCAGTCCCTCGGTCCTACCCGACAGGGTAGGTGGGGCCAACGTCCTGACTTTC. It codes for CASSPSVLPDRVGGANVLTF.

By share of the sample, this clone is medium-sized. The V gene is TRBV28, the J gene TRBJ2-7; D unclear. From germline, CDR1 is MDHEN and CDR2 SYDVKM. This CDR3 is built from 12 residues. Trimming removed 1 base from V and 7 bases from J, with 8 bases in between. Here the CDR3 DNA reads TGTGCCAGCAGTTTATCCCTACGGGAGCAGTACTTC. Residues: CASSLSLREQYF.

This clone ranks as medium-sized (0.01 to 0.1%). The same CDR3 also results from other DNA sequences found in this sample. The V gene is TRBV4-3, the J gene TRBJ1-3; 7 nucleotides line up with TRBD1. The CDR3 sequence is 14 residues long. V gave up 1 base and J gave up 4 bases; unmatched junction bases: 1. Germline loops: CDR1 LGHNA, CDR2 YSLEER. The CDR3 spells CASSQGDSGNTIYF. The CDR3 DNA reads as TGCGCCAGCAGCCAAGGGGACAGCGGAAACACCATATATTTT.

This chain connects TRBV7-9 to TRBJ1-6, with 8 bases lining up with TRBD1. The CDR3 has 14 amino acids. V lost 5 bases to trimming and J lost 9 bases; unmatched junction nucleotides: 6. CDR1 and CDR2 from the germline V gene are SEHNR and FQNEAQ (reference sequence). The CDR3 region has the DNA TGTGCCAGCAGCAAGACAGGGGAGGGTTCACCCCTCCACTTT. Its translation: CASSKTGEGSPLHF.

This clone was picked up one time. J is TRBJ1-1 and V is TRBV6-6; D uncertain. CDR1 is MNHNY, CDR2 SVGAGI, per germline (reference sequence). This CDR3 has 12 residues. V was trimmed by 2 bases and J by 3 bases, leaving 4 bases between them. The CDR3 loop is CASSYTDTEAFF. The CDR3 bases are TGTGCCAGCAGTTACACCGACACTGAAGCTTTCTTT.

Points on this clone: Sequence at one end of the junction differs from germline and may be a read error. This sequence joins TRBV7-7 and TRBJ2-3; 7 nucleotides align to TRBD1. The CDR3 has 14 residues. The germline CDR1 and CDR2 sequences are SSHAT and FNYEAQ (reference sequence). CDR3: CASSLGTGTDTQYF. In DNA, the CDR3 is TGTGCTAGCAGCTTAGGGACAGGCACAGATACGCAGTATTTT. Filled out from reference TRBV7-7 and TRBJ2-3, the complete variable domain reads GAGVSQSPRYKVTKRGQDVTLRCDPISSHATLYWYQQALGQGPEFLTYFNYEAQPDKSGLPSDRFSAERPEGSISTLTIQRTEQRDSAMYRCASSLGTGTDTQYFGPGTRLTVL.

The CDR3 bases are TGTGCCATCAGTTTCAGGGGGCCGGGGTACGAGCAGTACTTC. This codes for CAISFRGPGYEQYF. The rearrangement joins TRBV10-3 to TRBJ2-7, with 8 bases lining up with TRBD1. Germline trimming cut 5 bases from V and 4 bases from J; bases unmatched to any gene: 7. Per germline, CDR1 ENHRY and CDR2 SYGVKD. CDR3 length: 14 amino acids.